These 3 T cell receptor beta chains share one sample of origin, sequenced in a study of blood T cell repertoires in COVID-19. Data came from immunoSEQ multiplex PCR; TCRdb stores just in-frame clones and leaves some out. The data contain over 150,000 clones, about 89% of them singletons. Source material: peripheral blood. These receptors were collected from a man younger than 35 who had recovered from COVID-19.

The V gene is TRBV19, the J gene TRBJ1-2, with D uncertain. The CDR3 spans 14 residues. From germline, CDR1 is LNHDA and CDR2 SQIVND (reference sequence). V shed 3 bases and J shed 8 bases, with 16 bases lying between them. For the CDR3, the DNA is TGTGCCAGTAGTATTGAGGGCTGGGTTAACGGCTACACCTTC. This sequence encodes CASSIEGWVNGYTF.

This clone was detected only once. V and J are TRBV19 and TRBJ2-3; the match to TRBD2 covers 10 bases. Trimming removed 4 bases from V and 6 bases from J; junction bases left unmatched: 4. Germline-derived CDR1 and CDR2 are LNHDA and SQIVND (reference sequence). This CDR3 contains 14 residues. The CDR3 DNA reads as TGTGCCAGTAGTAGTCTAGCGGGAGTTGATACGCAGTATTTT. Residues: CASSSLAGVDTQYF.

V gene TRBV6-5 combines with J gene TRBJ1-1, with 10 positions matching TRBD1. The CDR3 has 15 residues. CDR1 MNHEY and CDR2 SVGAGI come from the germline V gene. J gave up 5 bases and V 4 bases, and 7 bases lay outside the gene matches. This CDR3 is CASSWRQGAKTEAFF. Here the CDR3 DNA reads TGTGCCAGCAGTTGGAGACAGGGGGCGAAGACTGAAGCTTTCTTT.